This T cell receptor beta chain is from a study of OX40 agonist ivuxolimab in advanced cancers. Looking at the study overall: Partial responses were achieved by three patients, one with hepatocellular carcinoma and two with cutaneous melanoma. Broader study findings: More expanded clones were seen, on average, in CD8+ T cells than in CD4+.

Some clones are missing from TCRdb's copy, which holds only in-frame ones; the method was immunoSEQ multiplex PCR. This sample has over 70,000 clones; about 88% occur once, and the top ten carry about 0.28%. Of note for this clone: The antigen remains unidentified.

V was trimmed by 4 bases and J by 8 bases, leaving 17 bases between them. The length of the CDR3 is 15 residues. Germline lookup yields CDR1 LNHDA and CDR2 SQIVND (reference sequence). This receptor was obtained from an adult with an advanced solid tumor such as melanoma, head and neck, liver or kidney cancer. The material was CD4+ or CD8+ T cells sorted from blood, obtained in a trial of the OX40 agonist ivuxolimab. J is TRBJ2-2 and V is TRBV19; a weak D match, TRBD2 (5 bases). The CDR3 DNA follows: TGTGCCAGTAGTACCCGATTCGAGGGCCCGGGGGAGCTGTTTTTT. Its translation: CASSTRFEGPGELFF.